This T cell receptor beta chain was recorded in a study of cytomegalovirus exposure and HLA in healthy donors. Germline CDR1 reads MRHNA; CDR2 reads SNTAGT. The CDR3 sequence is 17 residues long. Trimming stripped 4 bases from V and 3 bases from J, with 21 bases between. In the PCR, 60 Vbeta and 13 Jbeta primers were used. The method was immunoSEQ multiplex PCR; TCRdb's version includes in-frame clones alone and lacks a portion of them. The sample holds about 120,000 clones, 70% to 80% seen once. This clone occurred once. The sequence derives from a woman in her late teens or twenties in good health and CMV-seronegative. V is TRBV6-4 and J is TRBJ1-1, with D uncertain. Sample: PBMCs. In DNA form, the CDR3 reads TGTGCCAGCAGTGTCCCCTTTCGCGGGTCGGTTGACACTGAAGCTTTCTTT. Translated, it gives CASSVPFRGSVDTEAFF.